The entry below describes one T cell receptor beta chain. Its recognized antigen is unknown. No much larger clone exists at a distance of one base, and base qualities are not known. Measured from the cysteine to the phenylalanine, the CDR3 is 14 residues long. The entry retains the CDR3 DNA only, 42 bases that are in frame from base 1. In the germline V gene, CDR1 corresponds to KGHSH and CDR2 to LQKENI. V is trimmed back by 3 bases and J by 4 bases, and the junction contains 6 bases that no gene match accounts for. Libraries were made using multiplex PCR. TCRdb lists the instrument as Illumina HiSeq 4000. iRepertoire HTBI primers and Arm-PCR amplification of CDR3 regions were used to construct TCR beta libraries. Before sequencing, the PCR products went through gel purification. Per the source publication's procedure: Gene usage analysis of CDR3 amino acid clonotypes used the approximately 62 TRBV and more than 13 TRBJ segments found across samples. COPE and FqMerger were used to merge the filtered high-quality paired reads into contigs. BLAST was used to align contigs to the IMGT TRBV, TRBD and TRBJ reference genes, and CDR3 was defined following IMGT. Highly expanded clones were defined as clonotypes with a frequency above 0.1%. Shannon entropy served as the measure of repertoire diversity, while the Gini coefficient captured V-J evenness. Clonotypes shared by more than one individual were considered public. Using fastp trimming at Q25 and MiXCR clonotype assembly, TCRdb reanalyzed the public sequencing data and kept in-frame beta chains. Records with the same CDR3 protein are collapsed into one entry carrying the most frequent genes and DNA. Here the V and J calls rest on TCRdb's processing, not on the authors' analysis. The sample table shows roughly 500,000 distinct CDR3 sequences, and approximately 21% are seen once. Of the sample, approximately 6.4% falls within the top ten clones.

This record comes from a study of regulatory T cells in long-lasting Graves disease (dated by TCRdb to 2020 to 2022). Regarding the complete study: Persistent Graves' disease meant more than 5 years of antithyroid drug treatment with TSH receptor autoantibodies that stayed positive. This study used TCR sequencing and RNA sequencing of peripheral blood to compare persistent Graves' disease patients against newly diagnosed Graves' disease patients. The study was conducted in China and was registered as a clinical trial. A total of around 35 samples underwent TCR sequencing, from 13 patients with persistent Graves' disease and 20 or so patients with newly diagnosed Graves' disease. Antithyroid drugs had been taken for approximately 10 years on average by persistent Graves' disease patients in the clinical cohort. What the research found in general, with its limitations: Because the primary lesion, thyroid tissue, could not be accessed, the study looked at peripheral blood alone. Compared with newly diagnosed patients, patients with persistent Graves' disease had lower TCR Shannon entropy and fewer highly expanded clones, which suggests clonal expansion. The small sample size was acknowledged by the authors as a limitation that may reduce accuracy. Sequencing and analysis were limited to the TCR beta chain. More public clonotypes were shared among persistent patients (roughly 2,900) than among newly diagnosed patients (966). Preferential use of TRBV28, TRBJ1-2 and TRBJ2-5 was observed in persistent disease, whereas TRBV20-1 and TRBJ2-1 were favored in newly diagnosed disease.

The time point tag for this specimen amounts to: persistent/refractory GD, antithyroid drugs over 5 years with positive TRAb. For both TCR sequencing and RNA sequencing, RNA was extracted from PBMCs using TRIzol. Graves' disease was diagnosed according to American Thyroid Association guidelines. The patients came from an endocrinology department in Xi'an, China. Each patient gave about 9.1 milliliters of peripheral blood, collected in an EDTA anticoagulant tube. Ficoll Paque Plus density gradient separation was used to isolate PBMCs, and no additional T cell sorting was done. An Agilent 2100 Bioanalyzer and agarose gel were used to check RNA quality, while a NanoDrop 2000 measured RNA concentration.

The clonotype was recovered from a female donor with Graves disease. The source was peripheral blood mononuclear cells (PBMCs), collected when the disease was refractory, from a patient treated with antithyroid drugs. The rearranged segments are TRBV18 and TRBJ2-7; TRBD2 aligns with 7 central bases. The DNA sequence is TGTGCCAGCTCACCCCTAGCGGAAACTTACGAGCAGTACTTC. The translation is CASSPLAETYEQYF.